This TCR beta chain was sequenced during a study of T cell changes during pregnancy in multiple sclerosis (dated by TCRdb to the late 2010s). For the wider study: In women with multiple sclerosis, the researchers looked at how the T cell repertoire shifted as pregnancy progressed.

Comment on this clone: Its antigen is unknown. No per-base quality is available; no much larger clone lies one base away.

Libraries were made using the immunoSEQ multiplex PCR assay. Not all clones reach the TCRdb copy of this immuneACCESS table, which keeps in-frame sequences only. Checked studies attribute under half of the gap to unresolved V genes and leave the rest unexplained. Counted in this sample were 73,000 or so clones; 85% to 90% of them appeared once. The biggest ten clones account for more than 8% of the sample. Measured from the cysteine to the phenylalanine, the CDR3 is 15 residues long. The entry retains the CDR3 DNA only, 45 bases that are in frame from base 1. V is cut by 1 base and J by 4 bases, and the space between the germline ends is 13 bases. The CDR1 and CDR2 encoded by the germline V gene are SGHTA and FQGNSA.

This TCR was sampled from a female donor in good health, enrolled as a control in a pregnancy study. The rearrangement joined TRBV7-2 to TRBJ1-1; the D gene cannot be named for sure. This specimen consisted of peripheral blood, obtained after pregnancy. The CDR3 region: CASSLVVGGSTEAFF. The nucleotide sequence reads as follows: TGTGCCAGCAGCTTAGTTGTGGGCGGGAGCACTGAAGCTTTCTTT.